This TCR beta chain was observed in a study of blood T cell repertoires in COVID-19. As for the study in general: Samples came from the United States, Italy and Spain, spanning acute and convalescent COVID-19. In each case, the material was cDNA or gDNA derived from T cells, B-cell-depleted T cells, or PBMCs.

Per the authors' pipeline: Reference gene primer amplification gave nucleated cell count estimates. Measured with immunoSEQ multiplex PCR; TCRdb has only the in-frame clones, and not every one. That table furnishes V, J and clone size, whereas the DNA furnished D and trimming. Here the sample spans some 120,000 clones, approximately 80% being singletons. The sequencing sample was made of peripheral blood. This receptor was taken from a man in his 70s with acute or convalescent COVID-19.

In DNA, the CDR3 is TGTGCCAGCAGAACCACAGGGGGCGGGAATTCGCTCACTGAAGCTTTCTTT. Protein product: CASRTTGGGNSLTEAFF. The chain has TRBV2 and TRBJ1-1, with 9 bases lining up with TRBD1. The CDR3 runs 17 residues. V trimming: 6 bases; J trimming: 4 bases; junction bases outside the gene matches: 15. Per the germline V gene, CDR1 is SNHLY and CDR2 is FYNNEI.